The next 22 T cell receptor beta chains were all read from a single sample in a study of T cells expressing NK-cell markers. Following a re-call of the 5' RACE reads, TCRdb has one entry per CDR3 protein and lacks DNA. The specimen's table records approximately 380,000 distinct CDR3 sequences. Sample: blood T cells: a sorted CD56 or NKG2C T cell subset, CD4+ or CD8+ T cells, or bulk PBMC T cells (not recorded which). All receptors come from a man aged 18 to 69 in good health.

V and J are TRBV7-2 and TRBJ1-3; lacking DNA, the TRBD1 call made by TCRdb goes unchecked. The CDR3 contains 13 residues. Per germline, CDR1 SGHTA and CDR2 FQGNSA. The CDR3 sequence is CASSPPVANTIYF. The full variable domain, completed using reference TRBV7-2 and TRBJ1-3, is GAGVSQSPSNKVTEKGKDVELRCDPISGHTALYWYRQSLGQGLEFLIYFQGNSAPDKSGLPSDRFSAERTGGSVSTLTIQRTQQEDSAVYLCASSPPVANTIYFGEGSWLTVV.

V gene TRBV19 combines with J gene TRBJ1-1. The germline V gene encodes CDR1 LNHDA and CDR2 SQIVND (reference sequence). The CDR3 has 13 residues. CDR3 loop: CASTTLLNTEAFF. The full variable domain, rest sourced from reference TRBV19 and TRBJ1-1, is DGGITQSPKYLFRKEGQNVTLSCEQNLNHDAMYWYRQDPGQGLRLIYYSQIVNDFQKGDIAEGYSVSREKKESFPLTVTSAQKNPTAFYLCASTTLLNTEAFFGQGTRLTVV.

CDR3 sequence reads: CASRQLGTGELFF. The rearrangement joins TRBV2 to TRBJ2-2. The length of the CDR3 is 13 residues. Germline V gene sequence: CDR1 SNHLY, CDR2 FYNNEI.

The chain employs TRBV11-2 and TRBJ1-1. Germline V lookup: CDR1 SGHAT, CDR2 FQNNGV. CDR3 size: 11 residues. CDR3 in amino acids: CASSSHHEAFF. Together with reference TRBV11-2 and TRBJ1-1, the CDR3 gives the full variable domain: EAGVAQSPRYKIIEKRQSVAFWCNPISGHATLYWYQQILGQGPKLLIQFQNNGVVDDSQLPKDRFSAERLKGVDSTLKIQPAKLEDSAVYLCASSSHHEAFFGQGTRLTVV.

This chain links TRBV5-1 with TRBJ2-7; TCRdb reports TRBD1, a call that lacks DNA to check it against. CDR1 and CDR2 from the germline V gene are SGHRS and YFSETQ. The CDR3 has 17 amino acids. CDR3 sequence: CASSGSTGSNLAHEQYF.

The chain couples TRBV2 to TRBJ1-6. The length of the CDR3 is 15 residues. Germline V lookup: CDR1 SNHLY, CDR2 FYNNEI. The CDR3 spells CASSPRGTNNSPLHF.

The CDR3 here is CASSFPGAGADTQYF. V usage is TRBV7-2 and J usage is TRBJ2-3; TCRdb calls TRBD1, which cannot be checked without DNA. Per germline, CDR1 SGHTA and CDR2 FQGNSA. This CDR3 is 15 amino acids long. Combining the CDR3 with reference TRBV7-2 and TRBJ2-3 gives the whole variable domain GAGVSQSPSNKVTEKGKDVELRCDPISGHTALYWYRQSLGQGLEFLIYFQGNSAPDKSGLPSDRFSAERTGGSVSTLTIQRTQQEDSAVYLCASSFPGAGADTQYFGPGTRLTVL.

The CDR3 loop reads CASSRIQGGRWYEQYF. The gene calls are TRBV3-1 and TRBJ2-7; the TCRdb call, TRBD1, lacks DNA for checking. This CDR3 comprises 16 residues. CDR1 is LGHDT, CDR2 YNNKEL, per germline (reference sequence).

This rearrangement joins TRBV7-9 to TRBJ1-5; TCRdb names TRBD1, which stays unverified in the absence of DNA. The CDR3 runs 15 residues. The germline V gene has CDR1 SEHNR and CDR2 FQNEAQ (reference sequence). The CDR3 loop reads CPSSRGTGGNQPQHF.

This sequence joins TRBV5-8 and TRBJ2-3; the D call from TCRdb, TRBD1, cannot be confirmed without DNA. Germline values: CDR1 SGHTS, CDR2 YDEGEE. The length of the CDR3 is 17 residues. CDR3 region: CASSRTRRGPSTDTQYF.

The V call is TRBV20-1, the J call TRBJ2-4; TCRdb's assignment of TRBD2 cannot be checked, as there is no DNA. Germline CDR1 is DFQATT and CDR2 is SNEGSKA (reference sequence). The CDR3 totals 12 residues. The CDR3 spells CSAAGGADIQYF.

V is TRBV4-2 and J is TRBJ2-1; TCRdb designates TRBD1, a call that cannot be tested without DNA. The CDR3 is 15 residues long. Germline loops: CDR1 LGHNA, CDR2 YNFKEQ. This CDR3 is CASSQPGPGANEQFF.

The chain joins TRBV4-1 to TRBJ2-1; TCRdb's D call, TRBD2, is unchecked because there is no DNA. Per the germline V gene, CDR1 is MGHRA and CDR2 is YSYEKL. The CDR3 contains 15 residues. Here the CDR3 reads CASSQEGRGINEQFF.

The chain joins TRBV20-1 to TRBJ2-1; TCRdb names TRBD2, which stays unverified in the absence of DNA. The CDR3 runs to 17 residues. The germline CDR1 and CDR2 sequences are DFQATT and SNEGSKA (reference sequence). Here the CDR3 reads CSASSFSGSGAFNEQFF.

J is TRBJ1-6 and V is TRBV6-1. The CDR3 spans 13 residues. Per germline, CDR1 MNHNS and CDR2 SASEGT. CDR3 protein: CASSEAGNSPLHF.

This chain connects TRBV7-8 to TRBJ2-3; TCRdb calls TRBD2, which cannot be checked without DNA. CDR3 length: 17 residues. Germline CDR1 is SGHVS and CDR2 is FQNEAQ. The CDR3 is CASSLKAVSPSTDTQYF.

The chain recombines TRBV4-2 with TRBJ2-5; there is no DNA to check the TCRdb D call of TRBD1. This CDR3 has 16 amino acids. Germline assignment: CDR1 LGHNA and CDR2 YNFKEQ. CDR3 loop: CASSQDFGTGVETQYF.

V usage is TRBV6-1 and J usage is TRBJ2-2; TCRdb's D gene call, TRBD1, goes unchecked for lack of DNA. This CDR3 comprises 13 residues. The germline gives CDR1 MNHNS, CDR2 SASEGT. CDR3 residues: CASKGRGDGELFF.

V gene TRBV5-4 combines with J gene TRBJ2-2; TCRdb selects TRBD1, and the lack of DNA leaves this call unchecked. The CDR3 runs 17 residues. Germline V gene lookup returns CDR1 SGHNT and CDR2 YYREEE (reference sequence). The CDR3 sequence is CASSPTLDRGLTGELFF.

The chain is built from TRBV7-2 and TRBJ2-1; without DNA, the TCRdb call of TRBD1 cannot be checked. The CDR3 covers 15 residues. Per the germline V gene, CDR1 is SGHTA and CDR2 is FQGNSA. This CDR3 is CASSPPGVPYNEQFF.

The chain links TRBV29-1 to TRBJ1-2. The CDR3 is 14 residues long. Germline CDR1 and CDR2: SQVTM and ANQGSEA. This chain's CDR3 is CSVTRGGVTTGYTF. The full variable domain, in which reference TRBV29-1 and TRBJ1-2 provide the parts outside the CDR3, is SAVISQKPSRDICQRGTSLTIQCQVDSQVTMMFWYRQQPGQSLTLIATANQGSEATYESGFVIDKFPISRPNLTFSTLTVSNMSPEDSSIYLCSVTRGGVTTGYTFGSGTRLTVV.

This chain uses TRBV18 with TRBJ2-1; TCRdb indicates TRBD1, and absent DNA this call remains unverified. The germline V gene has CDR1 KGHSH and CDR2 LQKENI. CDR3 length: 14 residues. This chain's CDR3 is CASSSYDRDFEQFF.